This entry lists 12 T cell receptor beta chains sequenced from one sample in a study of blood T cell repertoires in COVID-19. Repertoires were generated with immunoSEQ multiplex PCR, while TCRdb's copy carries only in-frame clones and drops some. Of roughly 130,000 clones in the sample, roughly 90% are singletons; the top ten hold 4% to 5%. Source material: peripheral blood. The source of these receptors is a man aged 55 to 70 with COVID-19, enrolled during active disease.

The chain recombines TRBV5-1 with TRBJ2-7, with D possibly TRBD1 on 5 matching bases. Trimming shortened V by 4 bases and J by 2 bases, and 10 bases separated the two germline ends. The CDR3 has 13 amino acids. Germline V CDR1 and CDR2: SGHRS, YFSETQ. In DNA, the CDR3 is TGCGCCAGCAGCACTGACAGCCCCTACGAGCAGTACTTC. This sequence encodes CASSTDSPYEQYF.

The chain uses TRBV28 and TRBJ1-5, with a possible D match to TRBD1 (6 bases). The germline V and J ends were trimmed by 3 bases and 3 bases, with 9 bases remaining between them. The CDR3 spans 14 residues. CDR1 is MDHEN and CDR2 is SYDVKM in the germline V gene. CDR3 DNA: TGTGCCAGCAGTTTGGACAGCCTCAATCAGCCCCAGCATTTT. Its protein product is CASSLDSLNQPQHF.

V usage is TRBV9 and J usage is TRBJ1-2, with 8 bases matching TRBD1. With V trimmed by 3 bases and J by 0 bases, 4 bases remained unmatched. The CDR3 consists of 15 residues. Germline V gives CDR1 SGDLS, CDR2 YYNGEE. CDR3 sequence reads: CASSGGTGANYGYTF. CDR3 bases: TGTGCCAGCAGCGGCGGGACAGGAGCTAACTATGGCTACACCTTC. The variable domain in full, completed from reference TRBV9 and TRBJ1-2, reads DSGVTQTPKHLITATGQRVTLRCSPRSGDLSVYWYQQSLDQGLQFLIQYYNGEERAKGNILERFSAQQFPDLHSELNLSSLELGDSALYFCASSGGTGANYGYTFGSGTRLTVV.

The rearrangement links TRBV3-1 (or the pseudogene TRBV3-2) to TRBJ2-7; 11 bases map to TRBD2. This CDR3 has 15 residues. Trimming took 4 bases from V and 7 from J; bases not matched to a gene: 9. CDR1 and CDR2 (germline): LGHDT, YNNKEL (reference sequence). CDR3 loop: CASSPSSGRPGEQYF. The CDR3, as DNA: TGTGCCAGCAGCCCCTCTAGCGGGAGGCCGGGGGAGCAGTACTTC.

The V call is TRBV12-3 or TRBV12-4, the J call TRBJ2-7; tentatively, D is TRBD2 (5 bases). V was shortened by 4 bases and J by 5 bases, with 12 bases between the two germline ends. The CDR3 is 13 residues long. The CDR3 coding sequence is TGTGCCAGCAGTTCAGGCGTCGGGAACGAGCAGTACTTC. This gives the protein CASSSGVGNEQYF.

This clone has a handful of counts. V usage is TRBV19 and J usage is TRBJ2-1, with 11 bases identical to TRBD2. Germline loops: CDR1 LNHDA, CDR2 SQIVND (reference sequence). The CDR3 spans 16 residues. J gave up 6 bases and V 6 bases, and 10 bases lay outside the gene matches. The CDR3 region has the DNA TGTGCCAGTAGCCCGGGACTAGCGGACACCGTCAATGAGCAGTTCTTC. This sequence encodes CASSPGLADTVNEQFF.

The V and J genes are TRBV10-1 and TRBJ2-5; the match to TRBD2 covers 7 bases. The germline gives CDR1 WNHNN, CDR2 SYGVQD (reference sequence). The trim removed 8 bases at V and 9 bases at J, leaving 12 bases unmatched. The CDR3 spans 13 residues. CDR3 sequence (DNA): TGCGCCAGCTCAGCCGACTCGGCGGGGGCCCAGTACTTC. Its protein is CASSADSAGAQYF.

The chain links TRBV7-3 to TRBJ1-1; possible D gene TRBD1, 6 bases. The CDR3 spans 15 residues. Deletions cut 2 bases from V and 2 bases from J, with 12 bases between. CDR1 is SGHTA, CDR2 FQGTGA, per germline. Here the CDR3 reads CASSLGQGINTEAFF. The CDR3 DNA reads as TGTGCCAGCAGCTTAGGGCAGGGGATAAACACTGAAGCTTTCTTT.

This chain links TRBV3-1 (or the pseudogene TRBV3-2) with TRBJ2-2; TRBD2 might be the D (7 bases). The CDR3 runs 17 residues. The ends were cut back, 1 base at V and 2 bases at J, with 14 bases in the middle. Germline V gene sequence: CDR1 LGHDT, CDR2 YNNKEL (reference sequence). CDR3: CASSQGGAGANTGELFF. The CDR3 DNA reads as TGTGCCAGCAGCCAAGGGGGGGCGGGAGCCAACACCGGGGAGCTGTTTTTT.

The chain uses TRBV5-1 and TRBJ2-1, with 11 bases identical to TRBD1. The CDR3 runs 15 residues. CDR1 is SGHRS and CDR2 is YFSETQ in the germline V gene. Trimming cost V 4 bases and J 6 bases; bases outside gene matches: 6. The CDR3 region has the DNA TGCGCCAGCAGCCACGGACAGGGGGCTTTCAATGAGCAGTTCTTC. Encoded protein: CASSHGQGAFNEQFF.

This clone was seen only a few times. J is TRBJ2-7 and V is TRBV11-2; 9 bases match TRBD1. Germline values: CDR1 SGHAT, CDR2 FQNNGV. CDR3 size: 19 residues. V lost 1 base, J lost 4 bases, and 17 bases stayed unmatched. This CDR3 reads CASSLADGTGISQTYEQYF. CDR3 coding DNA: TGTGCCAGCAGCTTAGCGGACGGGACAGGGATTTCCCAAACATACGAGCAGTACTTC.

The V and J genes are TRBV9 and TRBJ2-3; 9 bases align to TRBD2. There are 14 residues in the CDR3. Germline assignment: CDR1 SGDLS and CDR2 YYNGEE. V trimming: 5 bases; J trimming: 3 bases; junction bases outside the gene matches: 4. The CDR3 sequence: CASSLAGRTDTQYF. The CDR3 nucleotides are TGTGCCAGCAGTCTAGCGGGAAGGACAGATACGCAGTATTTT. The full variable domain, rest sourced from reference TRBV9 and TRBJ2-3, is DSGVTQTPKHLITATGQRVTLRCSPRSGDLSVYWYQQSLDQGLQFLIQYYNGEERAKGNILERFSAQQFPDLHSELNLSSLELGDSALYFCASSLAGRTDTQYFGPGTRLTVL.